This T cell receptor (beta chain) comes out of a study of Graves' ophthalmopathy and Graves' hyperthyroidism. The authors amplified TCR beta CDR3 regions, and they did so from RNA transcripts for repertoire sequencing. Following a first-round RT-PCR that used HTBI primers, a second-round multiplex PCR was carried out. TCRdb reprocessed the multiplex PCR reads via MiXCR and lists one record per CDR3 protein. The sample records roughly 300,000 distinct CDR3 sequences, around a sixth being singletons. This CDR3 region has 11 residues. V shed 5 bases and J shed 7 bases, with 8 bases lying between them. This clonotype was seen a few times.

The sample consisted of peripheral blood. The clonotype originates from an adult man with Graves' ophthalmopathy. V gene TRBV12-3 or TRBV12-4 combines with J gene TRBJ1-1, with D uncertain. CDR3 region: CASSRTYEAFF. CDR3 DNA: TGTGCCAGCAGTCGGACCTATGAAGCTTTCTTT.